This T cell receptor beta chain was found in a study of blood T cell repertoires in COVID-19. The overall study: The samples span acute and convalescent COVID-19 from the United States, Italy and Spain. Sample material is recorded as cDNA or gDNA derived from T cells, B-cell-depleted T cells, or PBMCs.

As handled by the study authors: It was from reference gene primer amplification that nucleated cell counts were estimated. Generated by immunoSEQ multiplex PCR, the TCRdb table keeps only in-frame clones and is missing some. The V and J calls and clone size were taken over from that table, and D and trimming were inferred from the DNA. Among approximately 270,000 clones listed, 70% to 90% were seen once. This CDR3 region has 15 residues. CDR1 is SGHTA, CDR2 FQGNSA, per germline. V was shortened by 1 base and J by 6 bases, with 15 bases between the two germline ends. The chain links TRBV7-2 to TRBJ1-1; D may be TRBD1 (5 bases). Material for sequencing was peripheral blood. This clonotype was sampled from an older man with acute or convalescent COVID-19. The CDR3 sequence: CASSLVADNTAEAFF. Here the CDR3 DNA reads TGTGCCAGCAGCTTAGTGGCGGACAACACTGCTGAAGCTTTCTTT.